This T cell receptor beta chain emerged from a study of vaccination effects on CD4 cells after COVID-19. Trimming stripped 4 bases from V and 0 bases from J, with 6 bases between. CDR3 length equals 13 residues. The V gene's germline CDR1 is ENHRY and CDR2 SYGVKD. Antigen-specific CD4+ T cell clonotypes were called by their expansion after viral peptide-pool culture in ViraFEST. With more than 9 days of culture completed, CD4+ T cells were isolated. Infection with SARS-CoV-2 occurred in the person between March and December 2020, and PCR confirmed it. Produced via immunoSEQ multiplex PCR; TCRdb's table is partial and in-frame only. Of around 47,000 clones listed, 65% to 70% were seen once; the top ten hold roughly 30%. Turning to this clone: Its specificity is unknown.

The rearrangement uses TRBV10-3 and TRBJ1-2; D is ambiguous. The sample here was CD4+ T cells from PBMCs cultured with a peptide pool, taken before COVID-19 vaccination. This TCR derives from a human donor who had a prior SARS-CoV-2 infection. Here the CDR3 DNA reads TGTGCCATCAGTGTGGAGACTAACTATGGCTACACCTTC. It translates to CAISVETNYGYTF.